What follows is one T cell receptor (beta chain) and its context. What it binds is not known. The data originate from a study of blood T cells in healthy people across ages. Through a sample-barcoded 5' primer and a J-beta primer mix, a second PCR was run for roughly 7 to 12 cycles. MiXCR was run by TCRdb on the 5' RACE reads, yielding one entry per CDR3 protein. The sample has approximately 940,000 distinct CDR3 sequences, 45% to 50% seen once; the top ten hold over 10%. Regarding the study as a whole: Greater diversity and more naive CD4+ cells were seen in long-lived donors than in aged donors.

Per sample, a minimum of 6 million PBMCs were isolated. CDR3 size: 13 residues. V gave up 6 bases and J gave up 2 bases; unmatched junction bases: 4. Per the germline V gene, CDR1 is PRHDT and CDR2 is FYEKMQ (reference sequence). The chain recombines TRBV13 with TRBJ2-7; 7 bases are a match to TRBD1. This TCR derives from a man aged 25 to 40 in good health. Sequenced material: blood. The CDR3: CASRTGTAYEQYF. CDR3 DNA: TGTGCCAGCAGAACCGGGACAGCCTACGAGCAGTACTTC.